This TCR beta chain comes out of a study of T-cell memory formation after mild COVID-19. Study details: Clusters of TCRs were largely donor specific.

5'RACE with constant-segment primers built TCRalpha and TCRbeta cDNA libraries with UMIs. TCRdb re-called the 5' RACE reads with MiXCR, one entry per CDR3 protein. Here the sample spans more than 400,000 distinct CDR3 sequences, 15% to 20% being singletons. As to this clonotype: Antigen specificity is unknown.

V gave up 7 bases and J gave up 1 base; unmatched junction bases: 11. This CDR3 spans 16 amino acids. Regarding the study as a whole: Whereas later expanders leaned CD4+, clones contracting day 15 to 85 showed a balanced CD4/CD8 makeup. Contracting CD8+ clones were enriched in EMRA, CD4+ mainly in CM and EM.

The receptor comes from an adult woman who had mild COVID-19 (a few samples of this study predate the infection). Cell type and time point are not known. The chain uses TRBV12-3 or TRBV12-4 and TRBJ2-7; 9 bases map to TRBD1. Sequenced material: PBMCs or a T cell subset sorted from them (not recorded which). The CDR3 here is CASNFGGGQGSYEQYF. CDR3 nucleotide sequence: TGTGCCAGCAATTTCGGAGGGGGACAGGGTTCCTACGAGCAGTACTTC.